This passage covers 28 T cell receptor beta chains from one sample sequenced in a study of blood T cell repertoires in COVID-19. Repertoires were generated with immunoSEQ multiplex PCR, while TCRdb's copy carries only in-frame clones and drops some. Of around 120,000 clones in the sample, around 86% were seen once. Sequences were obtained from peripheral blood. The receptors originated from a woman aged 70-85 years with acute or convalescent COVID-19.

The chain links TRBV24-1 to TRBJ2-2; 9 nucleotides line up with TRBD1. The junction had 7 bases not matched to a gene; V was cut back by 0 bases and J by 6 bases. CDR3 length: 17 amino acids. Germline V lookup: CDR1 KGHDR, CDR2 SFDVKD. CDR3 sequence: CATSDLAGQGKAGELFF. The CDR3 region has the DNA TGTGCCACCAGTGATTTGGCGGGACAGGGAAAGGCCGGGGAGCTGTTTTTT.

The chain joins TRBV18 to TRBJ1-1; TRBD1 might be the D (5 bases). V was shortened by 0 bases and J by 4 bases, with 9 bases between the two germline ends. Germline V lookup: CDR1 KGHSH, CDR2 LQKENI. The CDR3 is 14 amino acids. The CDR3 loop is CASSPPTTVTEAFF. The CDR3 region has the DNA TGTGCCAGCTCACCACCGACGACAGTCACTGAAGCTTTCTTT.

CDR3 residues: CATCGGGGAFDTQYF. In DNA, the CDR3 is TGTGCCACCTGCGGCGGCGGGGGGGCATTTGATACGCAGTATTTT. This chain links TRBV10-3 with TRBJ2-3; 9 bases match TRBD2. The junction had 14 bases not matched to a gene; V was cut back by 10 bases and J by 6 bases. This CDR3 has 15 amino acids. The germline V gene encodes CDR1 ENHRY and CDR2 SYGVKD.

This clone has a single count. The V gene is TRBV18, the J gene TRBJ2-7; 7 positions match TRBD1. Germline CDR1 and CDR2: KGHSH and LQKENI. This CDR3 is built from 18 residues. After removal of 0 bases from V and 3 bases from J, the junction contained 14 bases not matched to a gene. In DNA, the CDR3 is TGTGCCAGCTCACCACCGGAGGAGTTCCGGACAGGATACTACGAGCAGTACTTC. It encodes CASSPPEEFRTGYYEQYF.

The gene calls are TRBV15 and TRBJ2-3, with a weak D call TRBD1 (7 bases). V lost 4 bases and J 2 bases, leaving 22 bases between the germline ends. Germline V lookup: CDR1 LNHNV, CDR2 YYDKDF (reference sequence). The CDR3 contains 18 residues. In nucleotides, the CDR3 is TGTGCCACCAGCACTGCCCCAGGGGGGCGCTTTAACACAGATACGCAGTATTTT. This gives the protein CATSTAPGGRFNTDTQYF.

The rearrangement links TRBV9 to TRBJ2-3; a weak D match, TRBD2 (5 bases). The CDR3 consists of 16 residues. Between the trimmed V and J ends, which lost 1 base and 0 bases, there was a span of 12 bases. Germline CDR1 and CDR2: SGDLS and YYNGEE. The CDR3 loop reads CASSVYQRGSTDTQYF. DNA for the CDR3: TGTGCCAGCAGCGTATACCAGCGAGGGAGCACAGATACGCAGTATTTT.

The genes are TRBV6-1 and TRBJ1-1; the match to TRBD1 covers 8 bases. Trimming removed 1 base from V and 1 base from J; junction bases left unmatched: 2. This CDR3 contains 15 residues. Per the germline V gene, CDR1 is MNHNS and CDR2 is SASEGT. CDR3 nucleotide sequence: TGTGCCAGCAGTGAAGGGGGGACAGGGAACACTGAAGCTTTCTTT. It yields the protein CASSEGGTGNTEAFF.

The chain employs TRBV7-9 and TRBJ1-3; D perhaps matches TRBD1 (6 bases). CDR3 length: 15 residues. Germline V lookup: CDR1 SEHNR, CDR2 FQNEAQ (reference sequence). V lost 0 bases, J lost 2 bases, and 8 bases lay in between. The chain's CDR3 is CASSLARGTGNTIYF. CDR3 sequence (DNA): TGTGCCAGCAGCTTAGCGAGGGGGACTGGAAACACCATATATTTT.

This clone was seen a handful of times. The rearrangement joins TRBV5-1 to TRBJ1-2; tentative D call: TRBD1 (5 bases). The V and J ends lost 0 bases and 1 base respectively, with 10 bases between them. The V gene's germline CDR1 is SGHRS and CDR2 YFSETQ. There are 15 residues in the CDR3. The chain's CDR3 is CASSLGPTDNYGYTF. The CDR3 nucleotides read TGCGCCAGCAGCTTGGGCCCGACAGATAACTATGGCTACACCTTC.

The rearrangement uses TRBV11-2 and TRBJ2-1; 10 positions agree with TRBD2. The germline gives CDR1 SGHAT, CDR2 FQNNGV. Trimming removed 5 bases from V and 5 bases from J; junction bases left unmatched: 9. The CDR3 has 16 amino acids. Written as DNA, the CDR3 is TGTGCCAGCAGCCCTTTCGGTCTAGCGGGGGACAATGAGCAGTTCTTC. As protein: CASSPFGLAGDNEQFF.

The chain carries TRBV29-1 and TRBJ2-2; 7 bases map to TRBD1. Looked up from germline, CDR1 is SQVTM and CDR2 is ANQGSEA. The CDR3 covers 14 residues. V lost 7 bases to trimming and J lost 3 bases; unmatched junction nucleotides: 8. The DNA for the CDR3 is TGCAGCGCCCCGACAGGGTCGGACACCGGGGAGCTGTTTTTT. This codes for CSAPTGSDTGELFF.

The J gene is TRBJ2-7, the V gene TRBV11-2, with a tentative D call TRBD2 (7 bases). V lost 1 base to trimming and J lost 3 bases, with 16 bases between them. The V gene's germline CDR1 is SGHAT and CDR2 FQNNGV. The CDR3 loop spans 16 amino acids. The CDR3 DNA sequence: TGTGCCAGCAGCTTAGCCGGAGGGGGGGTAGACTACGAGCAGTACTTC. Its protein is CASSLAGGGVDYEQYF.

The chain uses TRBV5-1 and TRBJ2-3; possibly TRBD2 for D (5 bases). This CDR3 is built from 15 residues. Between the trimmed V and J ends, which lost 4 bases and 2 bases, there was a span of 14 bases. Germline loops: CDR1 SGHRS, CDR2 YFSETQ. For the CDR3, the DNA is TGCGCCAGCAGCATACTAGGCGACTTCACAGATACGCAGTATTTT. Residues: CASSILGDFTDTQYF.

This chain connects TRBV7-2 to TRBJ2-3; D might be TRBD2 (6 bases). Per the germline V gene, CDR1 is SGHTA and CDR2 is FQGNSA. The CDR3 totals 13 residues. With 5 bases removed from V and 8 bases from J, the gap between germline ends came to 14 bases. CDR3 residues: CASSPPVGGTQYF. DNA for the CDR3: TGTGCCAGCAGCCCCCCTGTCGGGGGTACGCAGTATTTT.

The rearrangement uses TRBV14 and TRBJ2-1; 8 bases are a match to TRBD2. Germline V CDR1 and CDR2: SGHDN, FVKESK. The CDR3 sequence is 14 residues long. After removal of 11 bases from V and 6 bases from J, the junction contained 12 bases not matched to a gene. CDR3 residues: CASSRGGPPNEQFF. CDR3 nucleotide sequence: TGTGCCTCCAGCCGCGGGGGGCCCCCCAATGAGCAGTTCTTC.

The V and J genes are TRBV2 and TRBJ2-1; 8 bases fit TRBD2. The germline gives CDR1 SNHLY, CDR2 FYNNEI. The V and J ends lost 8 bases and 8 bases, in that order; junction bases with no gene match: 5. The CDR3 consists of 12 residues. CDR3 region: CASSGLGDEQFF. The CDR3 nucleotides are TGTGCCAGCTCGGGACTAGGGGATGAGCAGTTCTTC.

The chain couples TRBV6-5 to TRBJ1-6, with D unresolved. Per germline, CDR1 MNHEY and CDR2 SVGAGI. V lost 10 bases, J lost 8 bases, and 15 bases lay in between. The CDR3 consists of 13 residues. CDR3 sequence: CATFEQRDSPLHF. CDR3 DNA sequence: TGTGCCACCTTTGAGCAGCGGGATTCACCCCTCCACTTT.

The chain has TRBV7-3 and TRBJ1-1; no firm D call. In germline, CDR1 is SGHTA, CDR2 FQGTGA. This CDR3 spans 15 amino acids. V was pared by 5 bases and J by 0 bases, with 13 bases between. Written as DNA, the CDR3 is TGTGCCAGCAGCCTAAGGAGGCAGGTGAACACTGAAGCTTTCTTT. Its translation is CASSLRRQVNTEAFF.

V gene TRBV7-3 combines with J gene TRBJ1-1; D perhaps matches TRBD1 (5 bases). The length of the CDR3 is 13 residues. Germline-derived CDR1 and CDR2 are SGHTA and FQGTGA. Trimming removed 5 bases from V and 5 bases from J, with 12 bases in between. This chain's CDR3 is CASSTNGGTEAFF. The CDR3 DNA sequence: TGTGCCAGCAGCACAAATGGGGGGACTGAAGCTTTCTTT.

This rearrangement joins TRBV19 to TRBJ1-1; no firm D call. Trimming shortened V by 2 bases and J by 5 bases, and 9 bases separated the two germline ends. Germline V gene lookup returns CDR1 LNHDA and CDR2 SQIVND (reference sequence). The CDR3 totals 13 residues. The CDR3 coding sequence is TGTGCCAGTAGTATACGGGTTGGGACTGAAGCTTTCTTT. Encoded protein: CASSIRVGTEAFF.

DNA for the CDR3: TGTGCCAGCAGGGAGGGGTGGGGGACCAACTATGGCTACACCTTC. Translating it yields CASREGWGTNYGYTF. The V and J genes are TRBV6-5 and TRBJ1-2; TRBD1 might be the D (5 bases). The CDR3 contains 15 residues. Germline CDR1 and CDR2: MNHEY and SVGAGI. V shed 6 bases and J shed 2 bases, with 16 bases lying between them.

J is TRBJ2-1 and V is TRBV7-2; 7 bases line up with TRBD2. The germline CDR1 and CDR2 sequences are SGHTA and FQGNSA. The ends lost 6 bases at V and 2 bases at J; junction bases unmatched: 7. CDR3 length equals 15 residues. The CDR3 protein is CASRSVGGAYNEQFF. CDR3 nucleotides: TGTGCCAGCAGATCTGTTGGGGGGGCCTACAATGAGCAGTTCTTC. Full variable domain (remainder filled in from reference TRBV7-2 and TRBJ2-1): GAGVSQSPSNKVTEKGKDVELRCDPISGHTALYWYRQSLGQGLEFLIYFQGNSAPDKSGLPSDRFSAERTGGSVSTLTIQRTQQEDSAVYLCASRSVGGAYNEQFFGPGTRLTVL.

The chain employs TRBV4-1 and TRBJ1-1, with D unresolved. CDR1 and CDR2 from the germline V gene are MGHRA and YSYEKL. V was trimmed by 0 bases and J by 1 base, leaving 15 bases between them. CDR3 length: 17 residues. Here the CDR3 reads CASSQDHRVSENTEAFF. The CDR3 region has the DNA TGCGCCAGCAGCCAAGATCACCGGGTTTCAGAGAACACTGAAGCTTTCTTT.

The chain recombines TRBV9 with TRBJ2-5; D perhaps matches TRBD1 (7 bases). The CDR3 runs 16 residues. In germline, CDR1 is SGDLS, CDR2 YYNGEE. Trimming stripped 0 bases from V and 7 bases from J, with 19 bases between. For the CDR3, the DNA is TGTGCCAGCAGCGTAGACCCAGGGGGGCCGGCAGCGACCCAGTACTTC. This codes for CASSVDPGGPAATQYF.

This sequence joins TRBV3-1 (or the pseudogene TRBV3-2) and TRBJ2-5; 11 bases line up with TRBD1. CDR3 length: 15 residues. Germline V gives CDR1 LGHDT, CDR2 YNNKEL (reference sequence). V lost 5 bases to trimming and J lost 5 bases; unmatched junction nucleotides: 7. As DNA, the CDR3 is TGTGCCAGCAGCTTCTGGACAGGGGGCATGGAGACCCAGTACTTC. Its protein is CASSFWTGGMETQYF.

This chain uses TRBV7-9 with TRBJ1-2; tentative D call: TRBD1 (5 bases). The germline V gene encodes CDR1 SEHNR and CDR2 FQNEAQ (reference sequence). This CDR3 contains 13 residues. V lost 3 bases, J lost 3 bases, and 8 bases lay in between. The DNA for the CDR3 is TGTGCCAGCAGCTTCCAGGGTGACTATGGCTACACCTTC. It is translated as CASSFQGDYGYTF.

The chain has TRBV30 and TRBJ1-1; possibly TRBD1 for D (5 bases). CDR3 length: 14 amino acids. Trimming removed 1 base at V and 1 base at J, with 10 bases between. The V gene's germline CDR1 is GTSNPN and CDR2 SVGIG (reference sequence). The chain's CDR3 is CAWSARGSNTEAFF. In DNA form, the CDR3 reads TGTGCCTGGAGTGCCCGGGGGTCGAACACTGAAGCTTTCTTT.

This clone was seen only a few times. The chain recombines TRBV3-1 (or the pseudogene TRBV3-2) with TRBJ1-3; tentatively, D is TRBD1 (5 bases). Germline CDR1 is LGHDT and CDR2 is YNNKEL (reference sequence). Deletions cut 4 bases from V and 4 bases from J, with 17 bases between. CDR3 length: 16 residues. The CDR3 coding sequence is TGTGCCAGCAGCCTCGACGCAGGGACTCGAGGAAACACCATATATTTT. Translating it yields CASSLDAGTRGNTIYF.